The 8 T cell receptor beta chains below come from one sample, sequenced in a study of pediatric ulcerative colitis. TCRdb's copy holds only in-frame clones and misses some; the assay was immunoSEQ multiplex PCR. The table has roughly 64,000 clones, 80% to 90% seen once. The sample consisted of blood. Every receptor here comes from a boy under 18 with severe ulcerative colitis.

CDR3 bases: TGTGCCAGCAGCTTAGAGGCAAACTATGGCTACACCTTC. Amino acid sequence: CASSLEANYGYTF. The rearrangement links TRBV11-2 to TRBJ1-2; D unresolved. The length of the CDR3 is 13 residues. Germline V gives CDR1 SGHAT, CDR2 FQNNGV. V was trimmed by 0 bases and J by 2 bases, leaving 4 bases between them.

This clone showed up just once. The chain recombines TRBV2 with TRBJ2-1, with TRBD1 matching over 7 bases. V was clipped by 1 base and J by 5 bases; unmatched bases: 2. The length of the CDR3 is 14 residues. Looked up from germline, CDR1 is SNHLY and CDR2 is FYNNEI. The CDR3 sequence is CASSEGGTDNEQFF. CDR3 in DNA: TGTGCCAGCAGTGAAGGAGGGACAGACAATGAGCAGTTCTTC.

The CDR3 region is CASSLQMVNTEAFF. In nucleotides, the CDR3 is TGTGCCAGCAGTTTACAAATGGTGAACACTGAAGCTTTCTTT. The chain carries TRBV27 and TRBJ1-1, with D unresolved. Trimming removed 2 bases from V and 0 bases from J, with 7 bases in between. CDR1 and CDR2 from the germline V gene are MNHEY and SMNVEV (reference sequence). The CDR3 is made up of 14 amino acids.

The chain employs TRBV2 and TRBJ2-4, with 16 bases aligning to TRBD2. The CDR3 length is 17 residues. After removal of 10 bases from V and 0 bases from J, the junction contained 6 bases not matched to a gene. Germline values: CDR1 SNHLY, CDR2 FYNNEI. CDR3 DNA: TGTGCCACCGGGACTAGCGGGAGGGCCCTAGCCAAAAACATTCAGTACTTC. It encodes CATGTSGRALAKNIQYF.

The chain has TRBV25-1 and TRBJ1-6; D not certain. This CDR3 comprises 13 residues. Trimming cost V 2 bases and J 10 bases, with 9 bases left between them. CDR1 is MGHDK, CDR2 SYGVNS, per germline. In DNA form, the CDR3 reads TGTGCCAGCAGTGAAAAGGCCTGGTCACCCCTCCACTTT. Protein: CASSEKAWSPLHF.

The chain employs TRBV27 and TRBJ2-1; either TRBD1 or TRBD2 may fit D (6 bases each). This CDR3 spans 13 amino acids. The V and J ends lost 6 bases and 8 bases respectively, with 14 bases between them. Germline values: CDR1 MNHEY, CDR2 SMNVEV (reference sequence). The CDR3 bases are TGTGCCAGCAGGATAACGGGGGCGGATGAGCAGTTCTTC. Its translation: CASRITGADEQFF.

This clone came up a few times. The J gene is TRBJ2-1, the V gene TRBV6-1; possibly TRBD2 for D (6 bases). This CDR3 has 15 amino acids. Looked up from germline, CDR1 is MNHNS and CDR2 is SASEGT. V lost 1 base and J 1 base, leaving 8 bases between the germline ends. As DNA, the CDR3 is TGTGCCAGCAGTGAAGGACTAGAATCCTACAATGAGCAGTTCTTC. Translated, it gives CASSEGLESYNEQFF.

The chain combines TRBV2 with TRBJ1-4; 7 positions agree with TRBD1. V lost 7 bases to trimming and J lost 6 bases; unmatched junction nucleotides: 11. CDR3 size: 15 residues. The germline V gene has CDR1 SNHLY and CDR2 FYNNEI. CDR3 amino acids: CASTPPPGGYEKLFF. In DNA, the CDR3 is TGTGCCAGCACCCCGCCGCCAGGGGGTTATGAAAAACTGTTTTTT.